Shown below are 9 T cell receptor beta chains from a single sample sequenced in a study of CD8+CD57+ T cells in acquired aplastic anemia. Researchers used genomic DNA as the template to profile TCR beta VDJ and CDR3. TCRdb used MiXCR to reprocess the reads, holding one entry per CDR3 protein. The table includes about 180,000 distinct CDR3 sequences, approximately 46% detected once. Material: sorted CD4+, CD8+, or CD8+CD57+ T cells (not recorded which) from PBMCs. The receptors originated from a human donor in good health.

This chain connects TRBV7-2 to TRBJ2-3, with 7 bases lining up with TRBD2. The CDR3 consists of 14 residues. The germline CDR1 and CDR2 sequences are SGHTA and FQGNSA. Germline trimming cut 0 bases from V and 4 bases from J; bases unmatched to any gene: 1. CDR3 region: CASSLAGGSDTQYF. Written as DNA, the CDR3 is TGTGCCAGCAGCTTAGCGGGAGGGTCAGATACGCAGTATTTT.

V is TRBV2 and J is TRBJ2-5; tentatively, D is TRBD1 or TRBD2 (5 bases each). The CDR3 contains 14 residues. V was pared by 6 bases and J by 2 bases, with 13 bases between. Germline V lookup: CDR1 SNHLY, CDR2 FYNNEI. CDR3: CASRPVREQETQYF. The DNA for the CDR3 is TGTGCCAGCAGGCCAGTCAGGGAGCAAGAGACCCAGTACTTC.

The chain is built from TRBV7-8 and TRBJ2-5; TRBD2 matches 8 bases. The ends lost 5 bases at V and 5 bases at J; junction bases unmatched: 13. This CDR3 has 16 amino acids. Germline V gene data show CDR1 as SGHVS and CDR2 as FQNEAQ. The CDR3 spells CASSRSRSGMWETQYF. In nucleotides, the CDR3 is TGTGCCAGCAGCCGGTCCCGTAGCGGGATGTGGGAGACCCAGTACTTC.

This clonotype showed up many times. Sequence at one end of the junction differs from germline and may be a read error. The V gene is TRBV7-3, the J gene TRBJ2-2, with D possibly being TRBD2 (5 bases). Germline V gene lookup returns CDR1 SGHTA and CDR2 FQGTGA. The CDR3 is 13 residues long. The CDR3 here is CASSPANTGELLF. In DNA form, the CDR3 reads TGTGCCAGCAGTCCAGCGAACACCGGGGAGCTGCTTTTT.

This clonotype was seen ten or more times. CDR3 coding DNA: TGCAGTGCTAGAGAGGCAGGAACCTATAATTCACCCCTCCACTTT. Translated, it gives CSAREAGTYNSPLHF. The chain has TRBV20-1 and TRBJ1-6; D call uncertain. The CDR3 has 15 amino acids. CDR1 and CDR2 (germline): DFQATT, SNEGSKA (reference sequence). Trimming stripped 0 bases from V and 2 bases from J, with 8 bases between.

This clonotype has a single count. The chain is built from TRBV14 and TRBJ2-7, with 7 bases matching TRBD1. The junction had 9 bases not matched to a gene; V was cut back by 4 bases and J by 3 bases. CDR1 is SGHDN, CDR2 FVKESK, per germline. The CDR3 is 15 amino acids. The CDR3 sequence is CASSPFKTGIYEQYF. The CDR3 DNA reads as TGTGCCAGCAGCCCATTTAAGACAGGGATCTACGAGCAGTACTTC.

This clonotype was seen more than once but under ten times. This chain links TRBV29-1 with TRBJ2-7, with 11 bases that match TRBD1. This CDR3 has 15 amino acids. V was clipped by 5 bases and J by 6 bases; unmatched bases: 12. CDR1 and CDR2 (germline): SQVTM, ANQGSEA. The CDR3 here is CSVQTGTGGTSEQYF. Here the CDR3 DNA reads TGCAGCGTTCAAACTGGGACAGGGGGAACCTCCGAGCAGTACTTC.

This clonotype has at least ten counts. The genes are TRBV6-1 and TRBJ2-7, with 7 bases matching TRBD1. V was clipped by 5 bases and J by 0 bases; unmatched bases: 7. CDR1 is MNHNS, CDR2 SASEGT, per germline. The length of the CDR3 is 15 residues. The CDR3 protein is CASSPYRGSSYEQYF. DNA of the CDR3: TGTGCCAGCAGTCCTTACAGGGGCAGCTCCTACGAGCAGTACTTC.

J is TRBJ2-3 and V is TRBV25-1; D is unclear. The V end was cut by 4 bases, the J end by 0 bases, with 8 bases between. The CDR3 length is 14 residues. Germline CDR1 MGHDK, CDR2 SYGVNS. The CDR3 region has the DNA TGTGCCAGCAGTGGTGGCCTCAGCACAGATACGCAGTATTTT. It is translated as CASSGGLSTDTQYF.